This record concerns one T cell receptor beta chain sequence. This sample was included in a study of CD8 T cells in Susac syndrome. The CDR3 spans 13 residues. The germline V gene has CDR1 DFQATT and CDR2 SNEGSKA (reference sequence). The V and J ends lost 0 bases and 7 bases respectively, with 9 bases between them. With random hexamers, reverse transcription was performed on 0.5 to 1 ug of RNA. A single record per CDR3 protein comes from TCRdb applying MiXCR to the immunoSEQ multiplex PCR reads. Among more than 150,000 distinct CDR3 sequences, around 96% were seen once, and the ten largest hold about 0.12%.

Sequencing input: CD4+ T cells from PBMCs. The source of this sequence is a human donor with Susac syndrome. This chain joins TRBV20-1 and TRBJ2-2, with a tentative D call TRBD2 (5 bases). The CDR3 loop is CSARDPAGGELFF. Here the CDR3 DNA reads TGCAGTGCTAGAGATCCCGCGGGCGGGGAGCTGTTTTTT.